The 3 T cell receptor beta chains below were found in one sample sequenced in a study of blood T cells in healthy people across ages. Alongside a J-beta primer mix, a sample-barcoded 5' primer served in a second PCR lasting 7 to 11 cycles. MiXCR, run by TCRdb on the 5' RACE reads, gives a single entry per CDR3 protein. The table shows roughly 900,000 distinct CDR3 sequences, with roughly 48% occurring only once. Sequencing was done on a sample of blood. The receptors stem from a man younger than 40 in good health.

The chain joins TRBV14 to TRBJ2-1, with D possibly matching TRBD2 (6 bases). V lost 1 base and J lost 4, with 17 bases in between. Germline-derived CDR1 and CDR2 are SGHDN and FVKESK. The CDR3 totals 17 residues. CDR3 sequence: CASSQVLGGVKYNEQFF. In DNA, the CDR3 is TGTGCCAGCAGCCAAGTGTTGGGCGGGGTGAAATACAATGAGCAGTTCTTC.

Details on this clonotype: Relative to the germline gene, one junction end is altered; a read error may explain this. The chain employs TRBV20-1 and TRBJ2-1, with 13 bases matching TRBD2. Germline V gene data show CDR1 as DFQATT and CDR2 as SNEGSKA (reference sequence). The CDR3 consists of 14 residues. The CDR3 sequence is CGAGGLAGNNEQFF. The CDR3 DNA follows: TGCGGTGCCGGGGGACTAGCGGGGAACAATGAGCAGTTCTTC.

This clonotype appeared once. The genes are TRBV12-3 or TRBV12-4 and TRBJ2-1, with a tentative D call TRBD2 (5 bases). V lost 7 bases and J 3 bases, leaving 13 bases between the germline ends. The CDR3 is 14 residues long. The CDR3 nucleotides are TGTGCCAGCACCCACTCGGGGATCTACAATGAGCAGTTCTTC. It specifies CASTHSGIYNEQFF.